This entry lists 21 T cell receptor beta chains sequenced from one sample in a study of CD8 T cells in ankylosing spondylitis. TCRdb reprocessed the 5' RACE reads with MiXCR, giving one entry per CDR3 protein. The sample has some 140,000 distinct CDR3 sequences, more than 7% seen once; the top ten hold 7.3%. Sequenced sample: synovial fluid, either unsorted or a sorted T cell fraction (not recorded which). The receptors were gathered from a male donor with ankylosing spondylitis.

This chain connects TRBV10-3 to TRBJ2-7; D is ambiguous. Between the trimmed V and J ends, which lost 4 bases and 3 bases, there was a span of 13 bases. The CDR3 consists of 14 residues. Germline loops: CDR1 ENHRY, CDR2 SYGVKD. The CDR3 loop is CAISASRAVYEQYF. Written as DNA, the CDR3 is TGTGCCATCAGTGCCTCCCGGGCCGTCTACGAGCAGTACTTC.

This chain joins TRBV6-5 and TRBJ2-7; D may be TRBD1 (5 bases). V was cut by 2 bases and J by 6 bases, with 8 bases left in between. The CDR3 length is 12 residues. CDR1 is MNHEY and CDR2 is SVGAGI in the germline V gene. The CDR3 loop reads CASSYGAREQYF. The CDR3 nucleotides are TGTGCCAGCAGTTACGGGGCGCGCGAGCAGTACTTC.

In its sample, this clonotype was seen a few times. The rearrangement joins TRBV7-3 to TRBJ1-2; D not resolved. CDR1 and CDR2 from the germline V gene are SGHTA and FQGTGA. This CDR3 spans 13 amino acids. V lost 5 bases, J lost 5 bases, and 12 bases lay in between. The CDR3 reads CASSLSRDYGYTF. The DNA of the CDR3 is TGTGCCAGCAGCCTCAGTAGGGATTATGGCTACACCTTC. Full variable domain (remainder filled in from reference TRBV7-3 and TRBJ1-2): GAGVSQTPSNKVTEKGKYVELRCDPISGHTALYWYRQSLGQGPEFLIYFQGTGAADDSGLPNDRFFAVRPEGSVSTLKIQRTERGDSAVYLCASSLSRDYGYTFGSGTRLTVV.

This clonotype was picked up many times. This CDR3 reads CASRPGKMNTEAFF. The CDR3 coding sequence is TGTGCCAGCAGGCCCGGGAAAATGAACACTGAAGCTTTCTTT. V usage is TRBV7-2 and J usage is TRBJ1-1, with D unresolved. The CDR3 spans 14 residues. Germline V gene data show CDR1 as SGHTA and CDR2 as FQGNSA. V dropped 6 bases and J dropped 0 bases, with 11 bases sitting between them.

The table lists this clonotype with a few counts. This sequence joins TRBV20-1 and TRBJ2-3, with 7 bases matching TRBD2. V trimming: 6 bases; J trimming: 2 bases; junction bases outside the gene matches: 8. Germline V gene sequence: CDR1 DFQATT, CDR2 SNEGSKA (reference sequence). The CDR3 extends over 14 amino acids. The CDR3 DNA is TGCAGTGCCGACCCGAGCGGGAACACAGATACGCAGTATTTT. Translated, it gives CSADPSGNTDTQYF.

The sample holds many counts of this clonotype. The CDR3 bases are TGTGCCAGCTCACCGCCGGACAGGGTTAATGTTAAAGCTTTCTTT. Translating gives CASSPPDRVNVKAFF. The V gene is TRBV18, the J gene TRBJ1-1, with TRBD1 matching over 8 bases. Germline V gene lookup returns CDR1 KGHSH and CDR2 LQKENI. Losses at the gene ends were 3 bases for V and 9 bases for J; bases not matched to a gene: 12. There are 15 residues in the CDR3.

This clonotype showed up just a few times. CDR3 loop: CASSFWGDREGYGYTF. CDR3 in DNA: TGTGCCAGCAGTTTTTGGGGGGACAGGGAGGGCTATGGCTACACCTTC. The chain combines TRBV12-3 or TRBV12-4 with TRBJ1-2, with TRBD1 matching 9 bases. After removal of 3 bases from V and 4 bases from J, the junction contained 9 bases not matched to a gene. The CDR3 length is 16 residues.

This clonotype has more than one count but fewer than ten. The J gene is TRBJ2-5, the V gene TRBV27; the match to TRBD1 covers 7 bases. Germline CDR1 is MNHEY and CDR2 is SMNVEV (reference sequence). Trimming cost V 5 bases and J 2 bases; bases outside gene matches: 17. The CDR3 runs 18 residues. The CDR3 coding sequence is TGTGCCAGCAGTAAAAGGGTCCTGACAGGGTTTTTACAAGAGACCCAGTACTTC. It yields the protein CASSKRVLTGFLQETQYF.

This clonotype was seen more than once but under ten times. The chain links TRBV20-1 to TRBJ1-6; 9 bases match TRBD1. With V trimmed by 1 base and J by 5 bases, 6 bases remained unmatched. Per the germline V gene, CDR1 is DFQATT and CDR2 is SNEGSKA (reference sequence). This CDR3 spans 16 amino acids. DNA for the CDR3: TGCAGTGCTAGAGGGGACAGGGTTTTGGATAATTCACCCCTCCACTTT. Protein product: CSARGDRVLDNSPLHF.

V is TRBV6-5 and J is TRBJ1-3, with no clear D. There are 15 residues in the CDR3. The germline CDR1 and CDR2 sequences are MNHEY and SVGAGI. V lost 6 bases and J 0 bases, leaving 12 bases between the germline ends. The CDR3 DNA reads TGTGCCAGCAGGATTACTCCGGACTCTGGAAACACCATATATTTT. Protein: CASRITPDSGNTIYF.

The table lists this clonotype with a few counts. The chain carries TRBV9 and TRBJ2-1; unclear D gene. Germline V gene lookup returns CDR1 SGDLS and CDR2 YYNGEE. The CDR3 consists of 17 residues. Trimming cost V 1 base and J 3 bases, with 17 bases left between them. The CDR3 coding sequence is TGTGCCAGCAGCGTACTCCGAGGTCTGGCGGTCTACAATGAGCAGTTCTTC. Translated, it gives CASSVLRGLAVYNEQFF.

This clonotype was counted a few times. This chain uses TRBV18 with TRBJ2-7; 9 bases are a match to TRBD1. From germline, CDR1 is KGHSH and CDR2 LQKENI. V dropped 4 bases and J dropped 7; count of bases not matched to a gene: 5. There are 13 residues in the CDR3. The CDR3 sequence is CASSLQGAREQYF. The CDR3 nucleotides are TGTGCCAGCTCACTACAGGGGGCACGGGAGCAGTACTTC.

The chain has TRBV28 and TRBJ2-6, with D possibly matching TRBD1 (5 bases). Germline V gene lookup returns CDR1 MDHEN and CDR2 SYDVKM. Trimming stripped 5 bases from V and 4 bases from J, with 18 bases between. The CDR3 loop spans 17 amino acids. CDR3 residues: CASSPPLQAAGANVLTF. The DNA for the CDR3 is TGTGCCAGCAGTCCTCCTCTACAGGCAGCGGGGGCCAACGTCCTGACTTTC.

The J gene is TRBJ1-6, the V gene TRBV28, with D unclear. This CDR3 region has 15 residues. Trimming pared 6 bases from V and 8 bases from J, leaving 17 bases between. The germline CDR1 and CDR2 sequences are MDHEN and SYDVKM. This chain's CDR3 is CASSPGLGGYSPLHF. The CDR3, as DNA: TGTGCCAGCAGCCCAGGCCTCGGAGGCTATTCACCCCTCCACTTT.

This clonotype was seen repeatedly, ten times or more. The CDR3 region is CASSLAVLAGGEVDEQYF. CDR3 coding DNA: TGCGCCAGCAGCTTAGCGGTACTAGCGGGAGGAGAAGTCGACGAGCAGTACTTC. The V call is TRBV5-1, the J call TRBJ2-7; 12 nucleotides align to TRBD2. Germline V lookup: CDR1 SGHRS, CDR2 YFSETQ. The CDR3 runs to 18 residues. J was trimmed by 5 bases and V by 2 bases; bases with no gene match: 14.

This clonotype was detected only a few times. This sequence joins TRBV30 and TRBJ2-7; a weak D match, TRBD2 (6 bases). The V gene's germline CDR1 is GTSNPN and CDR2 SVGIG (reference sequence). The V end was cut by 3 bases, the J end by 6 bases, with 12 bases between. The length of the CDR3 is 12 residues. CDR3: CAWSRVGGEQYF. The CDR3 region has the DNA TGTGCCTGGAGCCGGGTCGGGGGCGAGCAGTACTTC.

This clonotype was counted ten times or more. V is TRBV6-5 and J is TRBJ1-4; no definite D call. The V end lost 2 bases, the J end lost 10 bases, and 11 bases lay between the germline ends. This CDR3 is 13 amino acids long. CDR1 MNHEY and CDR2 SVGAGI come from the germline V gene. DNA of the CDR3: TGTGCCAGCAGTTACGCTACTATCGGAAAACTGTTTTTT. Translated: CASSYATIGKLFF.

There are many counts of this clonotype. CDR3 nucleotide sequence: TGCAGCGTTGTAATCTTGCGGGAGACGGTAAGGGTGGGGTTCTTC. Residues: CSVVILRETVRVGFF. This sequence joins TRBV29-1 and TRBJ2-1, with TRBD2 matching 7 bases. After removal of 4 bases from V and 15 bases from J, the junction contained 21 bases not matched to a gene. The CDR3 covers 15 residues. Per the germline V gene, CDR1 is SQVTM and CDR2 is ANQGSEA.

The V and J genes are TRBV6-1 and TRBJ2-7, with 10 bases identical to TRBD2. J lost 1 base, V lost 6 bases, and 6 bases had no gene match. Germline CDR1 and CDR2: MNHNS and SASEGT. The CDR3 sequence is 15 residues long. In nucleotides, the CDR3 is TGTGCCAGCAGGGAGGGACTAGCGAGTTCCTACGAGCAGTACTTC. Translated: CASREGLASSYEQYF.

This clonotype has ten or more counts. The chain carries TRBV4-3 and TRBJ1-4; D is undetermined. Trimming pared 3 bases from V and 2 bases from J, leaving 13 bases between. Germline-derived CDR1 and CDR2 are LGHNA and YSLEER. The CDR3 is 16 residues long. The CDR3 is CASSQGIGGTNEKLFF. The CDR3 DNA is TGCGCCAGCAGCCAGGGGATCGGAGGGACTAATGAAAAACTGTTTTTT.

This clonotype occurred many times. J is TRBJ1-2 and V is TRBV7-9; 7 bases align to TRBD1. Germline values: CDR1 SEHNR, CDR2 FQNEAQ (reference sequence). This CDR3 comprises 11 residues. V shed 10 bases and J 8 bases; nucleotides not matched to a gene: 7. In DNA, the CDR3 is TGTGCCACCGGACAGGAGGGCGGCTACACCTTC. Translated, it gives CATGQEGGYTF.